A single sample gave rise to the 11 T cell receptor beta chains below, sequenced in a study of T cell repertoires in cytomegalovirus infection. TCRdb redid the calling of the reads with MiXCR, one entry per CDR3 protein. The sample has approximately 500,000 distinct CDR3 sequences; about 15% are singletons. What was sequenced was CD8+ T cells from PBMCs. These receptors were collected from a human donor in good health (CMV status not recorded). Some clones in this sample may be carry-over from other donors' samples.

In this sample, this clonotype turned up many times. This chain links TRBV7-3 with TRBJ2-7; either TRBD1 or TRBD2 may supply D (5 bases each). Deletions cut 5 bases from V and 0 bases from J, with 8 bases between. This CDR3 region has 13 residues. Germline V CDR1 and CDR2: SGHTA, FQGTGA. Written as DNA, the CDR3 is TGTGCCAGCAGCCACGGGGCCTCCTACGAGCAGTACTTC. It codes for CASSHGASYEQYF.

This clonotype was counted many times. The chain uses TRBV7-9 and TRBJ2-1; 8 nucleotides align to TRBD1. V trimming: 4 bases; J trimming: 8 bases; junction bases outside the gene matches: 4. Germline CDR1 SEHNR, CDR2 FQNEAQ (reference sequence). CDR3 size: 13 residues. The CDR3, as DNA: TGTGCCAGCAGCTCCGACAGGGGCGATGAGCAGTTCTTC. It yields the protein CASSSDRGDEQFF.

The chain is built from TRBV15 and TRBJ2-6; a possible D gene is TRBD1 (6 bases). The V gene lost 5 bases and the J gene lost 0 bases, with 17 bases spanning the gap. The CDR3 loop spans 18 amino acids. The germline V gene encodes CDR1 LNHNV and CDR2 YYDKDF (reference sequence). CDR3 loop: CATSGRDMPLSGANVLTF. In DNA form, the CDR3 reads TGTGCCACCAGCGGTCGGGACATGCCCCTCTCTGGGGCCAACGTCCTGACTTTC.

The count of this clonotype is one. DNA of the CDR3: TGCGCCAGCAGCTCGGGACTAGCGGGGAGCGCCGACAATGAGCAGTTCTTC. This sequence encodes CASSSGLAGSADNEQFF. The chain links TRBV5-1 to TRBJ2-1; 13 positions agree with TRBD2. CDR1 is SGHRS and CDR2 is YFSETQ in the germline V gene. The CDR3 consists of 17 residues. The trim removed 3 bases at V and 5 bases at J, leaving 8 bases unmatched.

The chain has TRBV15 and TRBJ2-7; D perhaps matches TRBD1 (6 bases). V lost 3 bases to trimming and J lost 4 bases, with 13 bases between them. Germline CDR1 reads LNHNV; CDR2 reads YYDKDF (reference sequence). This CDR3 has 14 residues. For the CDR3, the DNA is TGTGCCACCAGCAGCATAGGGGGAGTTTACGAGCAGTACTTC. This sequence encodes CATSSIGGVYEQYF. The variable domain in full, completed from reference TRBV15 and TRBJ2-7, reads DAMVIQNPRYQVTQFGKPVTLSCSQTLNHNVMYWYQQKSSQAPKLLFHYYDKDFNNEADTPDNFQSRRPNTSFCFLDIRSPGLGDTAMYLCATSSIGGVYEQYFGPGTRLTVT.

This clonotype was seen repeatedly, ten times or more. This chain joins TRBV7-8 and TRBJ1-2; no firm D call. This CDR3 has 15 residues. Germline V gene sequence: CDR1 SGHVS, CDR2 FQNEAQ. The V gene lost 0 bases and the J gene lost 0 bases, with 8 bases spanning the gap. The CDR3 coding sequence is TGTGCCAGCAGCTTAGCGGGCAGAGCTAACTATGGCTACACCTTC. This encodes CASSLAGRANYGYTF.

There are a few counts of this clonotype. The chain joins TRBV29-1 to TRBJ1-3; D not certain. The germline CDR1 and CDR2 sequences are SQVTM and ANQGSEA. The CDR3 is 11 residues long. Trimming removed 4 bases from V and 4 bases from J, with 5 bases in between. CDR3 in DNA: TGCAGCGTTGTCTTCGGAAACACCATATATTTT. The encoded protein is CSVVFGNTIYF.

This clonotype was picked up many times. CDR3 region: CASGQGYEQYF. The CDR3 DNA is TGTGCCAGCGGACAGGGATACGAGCAGTACTTC. The V and J genes are TRBV7-8 and TRBJ2-7; 8 nucleotides align to TRBD1. The germline V gene encodes CDR1 SGHVS and CDR2 FQNEAQ. With 8 bases clipped from V and 4 bases from J, the junction kept 1 base outside the gene matches. This CDR3 region has 11 residues.

This chain uses TRBV7-9 with TRBJ1-2, with TRBD1 matching over 8 bases. V dropped 6 bases and J dropped 1; count of bases not matched to a gene: 10. This CDR3 spans 16 amino acids. Germline V CDR1 and CDR2: SEHNR, FQNEAQ (reference sequence). CDR3 nucleotide sequence: TGTGCCAGCAGACCACCCACAGGGGGAGTTAACTATGGCTACACCTTC. This sequence encodes CASRPPTGGVNYGYTF. The full variable domain, in which reference TRBV7-9 and TRBJ1-2 provide the parts outside the CDR3, is DTGVSQNPRHKITKRGQNVTFRCDPISEHNRLYWYRQTLGQGPEFLTYFQNEAQLEKSRLLSDRFSAERPKGSFSTLEIQRTEQGDSAMYLCASRPPTGGVNYGYTFGSGTRLTVV.

This clonotype has ten or more counts. The chain has TRBV12-3 or TRBV12-4 and TRBJ2-7; a weak D match, TRBD2 (5 bases). The CDR3 has 13 residues. V was pared by 4 bases and J by 0 bases, with 7 bases between. The CDR3 loop is CASSWGDSYEQYF. Written as DNA, the CDR3 is TGTGCCAGCAGTTGGGGAGACTCCTACGAGCAGTACTTC.

The rearrangement links TRBV6-6 to TRBJ1-2; 9 positions match TRBD1. Germline CDR1 is MNHNY and CDR2 is SVGAGI (reference sequence). V lost 2 bases and J lost 4; bases outside the gene matches: 20. The CDR3 loop spans 20 amino acids. CDR3 bases: TGTGCCAGCAGTTACGTTTCTGGACAGGGGAGAAAGGGTCTTGGCTATGGCTACACCTTC. Translating it yields CASSYVSGQGRKGLGYGYTF.